The T cell receptor (beta chain) described here comes from a study of shared clonotypes between healthy human individuals. As for the study in general: Each donor contributed plates that comprised three CD4 naive, three CD4 memory, two CD8 naive and one CD8 memory.

Germline CDR1 reads SEHNR; CDR2 reads FQNEAQ (reference sequence). CDR3 size: 14 residues. Trimming left V 7 bases short and J 0 bases short, with 12 bases between. Data came from immunoSEQ multiplex PCR; TCRdb stores just in-frame clones and leaves some out. The sample carries approximately 1,500,000 clones, around 97% recorded once. The origin of this receptor is a man aged 25 to 40 in good health. The J gene is TRBJ1-1, the V gene TRBV7-9; D is undetermined. The specimen sequenced was naive CD4+ T cells sorted from blood. Subset here: CD45RA+ positively selected. This CDR3 is CASIRDGLNTEAFF. The CDR3 nucleotides are TGTGCCAGCATCCGAGACGGTTTGAACACTGAAGCTTTCTTT.